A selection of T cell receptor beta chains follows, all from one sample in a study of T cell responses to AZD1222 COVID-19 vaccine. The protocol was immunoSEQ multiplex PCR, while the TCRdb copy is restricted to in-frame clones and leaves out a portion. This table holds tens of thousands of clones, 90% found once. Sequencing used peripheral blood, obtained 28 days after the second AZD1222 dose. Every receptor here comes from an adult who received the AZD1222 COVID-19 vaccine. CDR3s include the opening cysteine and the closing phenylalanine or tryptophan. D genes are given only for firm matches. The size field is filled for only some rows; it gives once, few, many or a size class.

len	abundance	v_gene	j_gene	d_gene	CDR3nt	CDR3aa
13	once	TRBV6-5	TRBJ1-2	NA	TGTGCCAGCAGTTACTCTGGGGAAGAAGGCTACACCTTC	CASSYSGEEGYTF
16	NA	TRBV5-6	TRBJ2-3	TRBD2	TGTGCCAGCAGCCTTTCCGGGGGGGAAGGCACAGATACGCAGTATTTT	CASSLSGGEGTDTQYF
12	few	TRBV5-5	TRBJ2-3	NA	TGTGCCAGCAGCCCTGACACAGATACGCAGTATTTT	CASSPDTDTQYF
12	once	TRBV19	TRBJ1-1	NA	TGTGCCAGTAGTATAGGGACAGCTGAAGCTTTCTTT	CASSIGTAEAFF
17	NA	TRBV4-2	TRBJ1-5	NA	TGTGCCAGCAGCCAAGAGGGTGGGAGGGCTGGAAATCAGCCCCAGCATTTT	CASSQEGGRAGNQPQHF
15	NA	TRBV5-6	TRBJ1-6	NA	TGTGCCAGCAGCTCGGAGGGGCGCCTTAATTCACCCCTCCACTTT	CASSSEGRLNSPLHF
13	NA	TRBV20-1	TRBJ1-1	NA	TGCAGTGCTAGTCTGGCAGTCGACACTGAAGCTTTCTTT	CSASLAVDTEAFF
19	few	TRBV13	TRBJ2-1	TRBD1	TGTGCCAGCAGCCCCGGACAGGGCATTGACATCGTCGCCTACAATGAGCAGTTCTTC	CASSPGQGIDIVAYNEQFF
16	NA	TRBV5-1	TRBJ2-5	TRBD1	TGCGCCAGCAGCTTGGAGACAGGGAACCGTCAAGAGACCCAGTACTTC	CASSLETGNRQETQYF
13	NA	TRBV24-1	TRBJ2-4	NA	TGTGCCACCAGTGACAGTTCCAAAAACATTCAGTACTTC	CATSDSSKNIQYF
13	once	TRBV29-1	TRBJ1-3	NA	TGCAGCGTTGAGACGACCTCTGGAAACACCATATATTTT	CSVETTSGNTIYF
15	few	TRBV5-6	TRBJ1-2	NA	TGTGCCAGCAGCTGGACAGCGACACAGCTTCGAGGCTACACCTTC	CASSWTATQLRGYTF
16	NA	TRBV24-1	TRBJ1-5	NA	TGTGCCACCAGTGGGACGGAGGGAGGTGGCGCTCAGCCCCAGCATTTT	CATSGTEGGGAQPQHF
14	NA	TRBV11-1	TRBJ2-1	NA	TGTGCCAGCAGCCCTGGATTAGGGGGAGAGGAGCAGTTCTTC	CASSPGLGGEEQFF
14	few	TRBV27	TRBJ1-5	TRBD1	TGTGCCAGCAGTTTGGGGGACAGTGCTCAGCCCCAGCATTTT	CASSLGDSAQPQHF
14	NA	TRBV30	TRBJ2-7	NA	TGTGCCTGGAGTGTATGGGCGCGGGGCTACGAGCAGTACTTC	CAWSVWARGYEQYF
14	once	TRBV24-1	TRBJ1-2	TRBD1	TGTGCCACCAGTGATTGGGGACAGAACTATGGCTACACCTTC	CATSDWGQNYGYTF
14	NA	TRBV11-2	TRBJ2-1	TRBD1	TGTGCCAGCAGCTCACTCGGGACAGGGAATGAGCAGTTCTTC	CASSSLGTGNEQFF
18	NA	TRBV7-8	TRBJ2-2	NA	TGTGCCAGCAGCTTACAAGCACCCATCGGGGCAAAGACCGGGGAGCTGTTTTTT	CASSLQAPIGAKTGELFF
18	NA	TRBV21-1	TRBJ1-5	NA	TGTGCCAGCAGCAGGACAGGGGGCGATATGGTTAGCAATCAGCCCCAGCATTTT	CASSRTGGDMVSNQPQHF
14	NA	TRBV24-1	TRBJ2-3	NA	TGTGCCACCAGTGGTGACAGGGCGGGGGATACGCAGTATTTT	CATSGDRAGDTQYF
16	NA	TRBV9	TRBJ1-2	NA	TGTGCCAGCAGCTACCCCCCGGACGGTCATAACTATGGCTACACCTTC	CASSYPPDGHNYGYTF
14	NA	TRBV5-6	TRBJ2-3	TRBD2	TGTGCCAGCAGCCCGGGGGGGCAGGGAGATACGCAGTATTTT	CASSPGGQGDTQYF
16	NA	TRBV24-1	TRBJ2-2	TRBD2	TGTGCCACCAGTGATTTGTCCAGCGGGAGCACCGGGGAGCTGTTTTTT	CATSDLSSGSTGELFF
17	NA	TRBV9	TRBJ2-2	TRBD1	TGTGCCAGCAGCCCGCAAGGGGGGACAGGGGTAACCGGGGAGCTGTTTTTT	CASSPQGGTGVTGELFF
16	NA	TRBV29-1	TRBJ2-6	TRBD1	TGCAGCGCCCAGGACAGGACCGACTGGGAGGCCAACGTCCTGACTTTC	CSAQDRTDWEANVLTF
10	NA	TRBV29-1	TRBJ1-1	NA	TGCAGCGTTACCCACACTGAAGCTTTCTTT	CSVTHTEAFF
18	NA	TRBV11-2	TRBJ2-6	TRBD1	TGTGCCAGCAGCTTAGGGACAGGGCAGGGGACGGGGGCCAACGTCCTGACTTTC	CASSLGTGQGTGANVLTF
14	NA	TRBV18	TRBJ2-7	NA	TGTGCCAGCTCACCCCTCCCCGGGGGCTACGAGCAGTACTTC	CASSPLPGGYEQYF
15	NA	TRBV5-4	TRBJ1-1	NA	TGTGCCAGCAGCTTGGGGCGCAGGGAGAACACTGAAGCTTTCTTT	CASSLGRRENTEAFF
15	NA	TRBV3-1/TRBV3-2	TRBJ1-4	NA	TGTGCCAGCAGCCAAACCCCGGAACGAGGGGAAAAACTGTTTTTT	CASSQTPERGEKLFF
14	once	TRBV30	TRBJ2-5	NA	TGTGCCTGGAGTACGGGACAACCGCAAGAGACCCAGTACTTC	CAWSTGQPQETQYF
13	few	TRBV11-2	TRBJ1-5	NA	TGTGCCAGCAGCTTAGATTACGATCAGCCCCAGCATTTT	CASSLDYDQPQHF
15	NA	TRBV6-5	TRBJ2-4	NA	TGTGCCAGCAGCAAGGCCAGGGCAGCCAAAAACATTCAGTACTTC	CASSKARAAKNIQYF
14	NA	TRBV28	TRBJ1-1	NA	TGTGCCAGCAGTTCCTTGGGAGGGGTAACTGAAGCTTTCTTT	CASSSLGGVTEAFF
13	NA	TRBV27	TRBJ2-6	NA	TGTGCCAGCCTGAGCTCTGGGGCCAACGTCCTGACTTTC	CASLSSGANVLTF
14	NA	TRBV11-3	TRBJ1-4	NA	TGTGCCAGCAGTCACCCGGGGGTTAATGAAAAACTGTTTTTT	CASSHPGVNEKLFF
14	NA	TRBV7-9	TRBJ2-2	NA	TGTGCCAGCAGCTTAGTCGGGGGCGTCGGGGAGCTGTTTTTT	CASSLVGGVGELFF
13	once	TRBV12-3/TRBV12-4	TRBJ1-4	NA	TGTGCCAGCAGTTTAGCGCAGGATGAAAAACTGTTTTTT	CASSLAQDEKLFF
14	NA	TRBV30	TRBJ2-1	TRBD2	TGTGCCTGGAGTGTAAAGCGGGGTTTGAATGAGCAGTTCTTC	CAWSVKRGLNEQFF
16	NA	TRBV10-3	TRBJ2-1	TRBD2	TGTGCCATCAGTCGGGCTAGCGGGAGGGCCTACAATGAGCAGTTCTTC	CAISRASGRAYNEQFF
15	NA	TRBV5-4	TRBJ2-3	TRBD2	TGTGCCAGCAGCTTTCCCGGGAGGGTCGGGGATACGCAGTATTTT	CASSFPGRVGDTQYF
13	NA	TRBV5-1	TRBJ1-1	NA	TGCGCCAGCAGCCCCTCTGAGCCCACTGAAGCTTTCTTT	CASSPSEPTEAFF
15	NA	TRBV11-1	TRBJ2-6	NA	TGTGCCAGCAGCTTAGCGCCCTCTGGGGCCAACGTCCTGACTTTC	CASSLAPSGANVLTF
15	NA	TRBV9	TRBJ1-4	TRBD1	TGTGCCAGCAGCTCCTCAGGGGGAGCGGGCGAAAAACTGTTTTTT	CASSSSGGAGEKLFF
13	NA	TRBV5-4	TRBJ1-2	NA	TGTGCCAGCAGCTTGTTTGGGGGGGATGGCTACACCTTC	CASSLFGGDGYTF
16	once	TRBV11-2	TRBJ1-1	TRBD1	TGTGCCAGCAGCTTAACGCCGGGACAGGGCTCCCCTGAAGCTTTCTTT	CASSLTPGQGSPEAFF
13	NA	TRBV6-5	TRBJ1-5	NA	TGTGCCAGCAGTTACTCGACGGATCAGCCCCAGCATTTT	CASSYSTDQPQHF
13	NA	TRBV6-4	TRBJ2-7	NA	TGTGCCAGCAGTGACTTTCTCTGGGACGAGCAGTACTTC	CASSDFLWDEQYF
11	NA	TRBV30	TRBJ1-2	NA	TGTGCCTGGAGTCTTCTAGGCGGCTACACCTTC	CAWSLLGGYTF
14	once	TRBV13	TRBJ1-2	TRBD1	TGTGCCAGCAGCTTAGGAGACAGGGGGAATGGCTACACCTTC	CASSLGDRGNGYTF
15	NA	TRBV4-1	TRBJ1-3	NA	TGCGCCAGCAGCCAAGACAGGGGCGCTGGAAACACCATATATTTT	CASSQDRGAGNTIYF
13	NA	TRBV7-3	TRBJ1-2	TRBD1	TGTGCCAGCAGCTTACAGGGGGCGGATGGCTACACCTTC	CASSLQGADGYTF
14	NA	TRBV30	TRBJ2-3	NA	TGTGCCTGTCCCGGTACAGGGAGGGCAGATACGCAGTATTTT	CACPGTGRADTQYF
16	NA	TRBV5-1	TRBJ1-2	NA	TGCGCCAGCAGCTTCGCCCAGGACAGCTGGAACTATGGCTACACCTTC	CASSFAQDSWNYGYTF
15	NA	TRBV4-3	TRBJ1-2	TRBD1	TGCGCCAGCAGCCAAGATCCGGACAGGATCTATGGCTACACCTTC	CASSQDPDRIYGYTF
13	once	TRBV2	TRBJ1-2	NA	TGTGCCAGCAACTCACAGGGAAACTATGGCTACACCTTC	CASNSQGNYGYTF
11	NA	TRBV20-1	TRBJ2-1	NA	TGCAGTGCTAGTGAAGGACGTGCGCAGTTCTTC	CSASEGRAQFF
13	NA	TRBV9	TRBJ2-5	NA	TGTGCCAGCAGCGTAGGCGTCCAAGAGACCCAGTACTTC	CASSVGVQETQYF
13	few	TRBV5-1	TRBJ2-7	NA	TGCGCCAGCAGCGAGGACAGCTCCTACGAGCAGTACTTC	CASSEDSSYEQYF